The 8 T cell receptor beta chains given below trace back to one sample, sequenced in a study of Graves' ophthalmopathy and Graves' hyperthyroidism. Amplifying from RNA transcripts, the study obtained TCR beta CDR3 regions. HTBI primers served in a first-round RT-PCR, which a second-round multiplex PCR followed. TCRdb fed the multiplex PCR reads into MiXCR, producing one record per CDR3 protein. The data contain roughly 600,000 distinct CDR3 sequences, approximately 37% of them singletons. Input material: peripheral blood or thyroid tissue (not recorded which). Receptors originate from an adult man with Graves' hyperthyroidism.

This clonotype was seen repeatedly, ten times or more. The rearrangement joins TRBV20-1 to TRBJ2-2; 7 bases match TRBD2. V gave up 4 bases and J gave up 5 bases; unmatched junction bases: 4. The CDR3 extends over 13 amino acids. From germline, CDR1 is DFQATT and CDR2 SNEGSKA (reference sequence). The DNA of the CDR3 is TGCAGTGCTATGGGAGGGCGTACCGGGGAGCTGTTTTTT. Amino acid sequence: CSAMGGRTGELFF.

The chain couples TRBV3-1 to TRBJ1-2; 7 positions match TRBD1. The CDR3 spans 12 residues. Germline V lookup: CDR1 LGHDT, CDR2 YNNKEL (reference sequence). The J segment lost 10 bases and the V segment lost 3 bases, leaving 5 bases of the junction unmatched. The CDR3 bases are TGTGCCAGCAGCCACCGGGACAGACCCTACACCTTC. This sequence encodes CASSHRDRPYTF.

This clonotype has just a few counts. The V gene is TRBV5-1, the J gene TRBJ1-4; no clear D gene. The CDR3 sequence is 16 residues long. Germline V gene lookup returns CDR1 SGHRS and CDR2 YFSETQ. Trimming stripped 0 bases from V and 0 bases from J, with 9 bases between. The CDR3 DNA follows: TGCGCCAGCAGCTTGGACGGAGGGCCAACTAATGAAAAACTGTTTTTT. This codes for CASSLDGGPTNEKLFF.

V and J are TRBV7-8 and TRBJ2-7; 7 bases align to TRBD2. Trimming cost V 5 bases and J 3 bases; bases outside gene matches: 13. CDR1 SGHVS and CDR2 FQNEAQ come from the germline V gene. CDR3 length: 16 residues. The CDR3 loop is CASSPGPGLQGYEQYF. The CDR3, as DNA: TGTGCCAGCAGCCCAGGACCGGGACTACAAGGCTACGAGCAGTACTTC.

This clonotype appeared many times. The chain uses TRBV9 and TRBJ2-5; the D call may be TRBD1 or TRBD2 (6 bases each). The CDR3 runs 15 residues. V lost 4 bases to trimming and J lost 2 bases, with 15 bases between them. Looked up from germline, CDR1 is SGDLS and CDR2 is YYNGEE. The CDR3 loop is CASSTPRRGQETQYF. The DNA of the CDR3 is TGTGCCAGCAGCACCCCGAGGAGGGGGCAAGAGACCCAGTACTTC.

In the case of this clonotype: A single base separates this from a much larger clone, so it may be a read error. This chain uses TRBV4-1 with TRBJ1-3, with TRBD1 as a possible D gene (6 bases). Germline CDR1 MGHRA, CDR2 YSYEKL. This CDR3 spans 14 amino acids. The CDR3: CASSQVLGGNAIYF. DNA of the CDR3: TGCGCCAGCAGCCAAGTCTTAGGGGGAAACGCCATATATTTT.

The V gene is TRBV25-1, the J gene TRBJ1-3, with 7 nucleotides matching TRBD1. There are 15 residues in the CDR3. Germline loops: CDR1 MGHDK, CDR2 SYGVNS. V shed 6 bases and J 0 bases; nucleotides not matched to a gene: 5. In nucleotides, the CDR3 is TGTGCCAGCAGCCACAGGGGAGCCTCTGGAAACACCATATATTTT. Protein: CASSHRGASGNTIYF.

The chain uses TRBV29-1 and TRBJ2-7; 7 nucleotides agree with TRBD1. Trimming at V came to 4 bases and at J to 0 bases, leaving 3 bases not matched to a gene. Germline-derived CDR1 and CDR2 are SQVTM and ANQGSEA. The CDR3 runs to 13 residues. CDR3 bases: TGCAGCGTTGGAAACAGGGGCTCCTACGAGCAGTACTTC. This encodes CSVGNRGSYEQYF.